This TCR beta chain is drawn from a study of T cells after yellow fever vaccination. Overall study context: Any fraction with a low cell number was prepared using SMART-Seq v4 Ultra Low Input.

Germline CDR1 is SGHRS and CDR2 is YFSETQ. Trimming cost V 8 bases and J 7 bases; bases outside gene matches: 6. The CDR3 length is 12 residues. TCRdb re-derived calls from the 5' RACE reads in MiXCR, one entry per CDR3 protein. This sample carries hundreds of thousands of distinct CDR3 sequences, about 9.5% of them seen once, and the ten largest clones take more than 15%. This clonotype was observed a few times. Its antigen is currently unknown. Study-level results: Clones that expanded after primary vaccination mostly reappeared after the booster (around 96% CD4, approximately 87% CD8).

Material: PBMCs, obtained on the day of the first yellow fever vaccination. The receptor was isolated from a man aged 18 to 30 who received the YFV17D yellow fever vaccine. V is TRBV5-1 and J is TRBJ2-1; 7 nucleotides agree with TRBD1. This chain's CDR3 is CASREGANEQFF. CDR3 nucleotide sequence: TGCGCCAGTAGAGAGGGGGCTAATGAGCAGTTCTTC. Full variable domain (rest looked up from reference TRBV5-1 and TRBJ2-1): KAGVTQTPRYLIKTRGQQVTLSCSPISGHRSVSWYQQTPGQGLQFLFEYFSETQRNKGNFPGRFSGRQFSNSRSEMNVSTLELGDSALYLCASREGANEQFFGPGTRLTVL.